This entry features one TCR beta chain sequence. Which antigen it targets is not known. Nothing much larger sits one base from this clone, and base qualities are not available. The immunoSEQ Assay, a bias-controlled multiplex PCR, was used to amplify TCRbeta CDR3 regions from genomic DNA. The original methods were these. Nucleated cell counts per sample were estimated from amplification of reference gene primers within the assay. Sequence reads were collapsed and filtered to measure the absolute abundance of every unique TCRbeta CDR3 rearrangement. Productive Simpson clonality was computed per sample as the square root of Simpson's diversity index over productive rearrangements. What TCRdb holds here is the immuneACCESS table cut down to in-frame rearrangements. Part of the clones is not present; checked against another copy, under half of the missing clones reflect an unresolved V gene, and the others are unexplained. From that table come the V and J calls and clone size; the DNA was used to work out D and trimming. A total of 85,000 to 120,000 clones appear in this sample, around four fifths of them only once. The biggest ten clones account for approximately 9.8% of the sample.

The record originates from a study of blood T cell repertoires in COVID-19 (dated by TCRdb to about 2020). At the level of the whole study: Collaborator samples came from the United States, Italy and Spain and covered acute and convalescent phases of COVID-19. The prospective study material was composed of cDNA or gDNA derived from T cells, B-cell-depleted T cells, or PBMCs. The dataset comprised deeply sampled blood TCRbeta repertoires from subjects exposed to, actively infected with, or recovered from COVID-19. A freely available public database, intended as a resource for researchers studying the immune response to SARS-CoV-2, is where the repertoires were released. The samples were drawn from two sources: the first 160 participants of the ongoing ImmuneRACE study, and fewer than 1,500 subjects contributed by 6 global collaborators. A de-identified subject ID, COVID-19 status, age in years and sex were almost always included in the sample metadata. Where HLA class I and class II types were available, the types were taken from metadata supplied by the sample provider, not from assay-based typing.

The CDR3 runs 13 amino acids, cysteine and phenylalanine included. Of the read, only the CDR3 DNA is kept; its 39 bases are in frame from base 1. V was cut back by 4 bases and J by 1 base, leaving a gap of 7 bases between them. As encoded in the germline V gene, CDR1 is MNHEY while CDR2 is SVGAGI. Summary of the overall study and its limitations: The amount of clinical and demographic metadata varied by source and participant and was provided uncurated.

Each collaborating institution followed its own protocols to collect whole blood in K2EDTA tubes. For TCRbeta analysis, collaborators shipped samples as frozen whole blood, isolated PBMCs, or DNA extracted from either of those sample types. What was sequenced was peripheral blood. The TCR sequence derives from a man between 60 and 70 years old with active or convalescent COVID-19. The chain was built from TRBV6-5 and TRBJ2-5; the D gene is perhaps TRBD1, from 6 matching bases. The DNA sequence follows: TGTGCCAGCAGTTTGGACAGCCAAGAGACCCAGTACTTC. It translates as CASSLDSQETQYF.